This entry describes one T cell receptor (beta chain). Its cognate antigen has yet to be identified. It has no much larger one-base neighbor in the sample; base qualities were not kept. The immunoSEQ Assay, a bias-controlled multiplex PCR, was used to amplify TCRbeta CDR3 regions from genomic DNA. The original methods were these. The number of nucleated cells in each sample was estimated from the amplification of reference gene primers within the assay. Sequence reads were collapsed and filtered to measure the absolute abundance of every unique TCRbeta CDR3 rearrangement. For each sample, productive Simpson clonality was calculated as the square root of Simpson's diversity index across productive rearrangements. Sourced from immuneACCESS, this table was stored by TCRdb with only in-frame sequences that have V and J called. A share of the clones is absent; for the studies checked, an unresolved V gene accounts for under half, and the remainder has no known explanation. The V and J calls and the clone size are those of that table, but D and trimming were determined from the DNA. The sample has 140,000 to 150,000 clones on record, roughly 84% of them singletons. In total, the top ten clones hold 5.8% of the sample.

The data were taken from a study of blood T cell repertoires in COVID-19 (TCRdb year 2020). For the wider study: Collaborator samples came from the United States, Italy and Spain and covered acute and convalescent phases of COVID-19. The material from the prospective study consisted of cDNA or gDNA derived from T cells, B-cell-depleted T cells, or PBMCs. Subjects who had been exposed to COVID-19, were actively infected with it, or had recovered from it provided the deeply sampled blood TCRbeta repertoires that made up the dataset. A freely available public database, intended as a resource for researchers studying the immune response to SARS-CoV-2, is where the repertoires were released. The samples were drawn from two sources: the first 160 participants of the ongoing ImmuneRACE study, and fewer than 1,500 subjects contributed by 6 global collaborators. A de-identified subject ID, COVID-19 status, age in years and sex were almost always included in the sample metadata. Where HLA class I and class II types were available, the types were taken from metadata supplied by the sample provider, not from assay-based typing.

From the germline V gene, CDR1 is LGHNA and CDR2 is YSLEER. Including cysteine and phenylalanine, the CDR3 has 13 amino acids. Only the CDR3 portion is preserved as DNA: 39 bases, with reading frame beginning at the first base. The germline V and J ends show losses of 5 bases and 7 bases respectively, and no gene match explains 3 bases of the junction. Study-wide findings and limitations: The amount of clinical and demographic metadata varied by source and participant and was provided uncurated.

Participants in the prospective study were aged about 18 to 95 years, lived in some 24 United States geographic areas, and enrolled through a virtual design. In the prospective study, cohorts were assigned on the basis of participant-reported clinical history obtained from a screening survey and a study questionnaire. Exposed participants had been in contact, within 2 weeks of entering the study, with a person who had a PCR-confirmed or clinician-diagnosed case of COVID-19. In the prospective study, whole blood, serum and a nasopharyngeal or oropharyngeal swab were collected from each participant by mobile phlebotomists. Additional blood draws and questionnaires over an approximately 2-month period could optionally be provided by prospective study participants. Before DNA extraction, prospective study blood samples were shipped either frozen or at room temperature.

The chain links TRBV4-3 with TRBJ1-2; 11 bases in the middle match TRBD1. The source is a woman between 45 and 60 years old who had been exposed to COVID-19. The sequenced sample was PBMCs or T cells enriched from blood (not recorded which). The CDR3 reads as follows: CASSRTGGSGYTF. The nucleotide sequence reads as follows: TGCGCCAGCAGCAGGACAGGGGGCTCTGGCTACACCTTC.